This T cell receptor beta chain was sequenced for a study of blood T cell repertoires in COVID-19. The overall study: Researchers got acute and convalescent COVID-19 samples from the United States, Italy and Spain. Nucleic acid was either cDNA or gDNA, and it came from T cells, B-cell-depleted T cells, or PBMCs.

This clone was counted once. Clones were sequenced by immunoSEQ multiplex PCR, and TCRdb holds only the in-frame ones, with some missing. Among about 280,000 clones, 87% were seen once, and the ten largest hold around 5.8%. Living in about 25 US areas, the participants were between 18 and 89 years of age. Source material: PBMCs or T cells enriched from blood (not recorded which). The receptor was derived from a woman aged 40 to 50 who had recovered from COVID-19.

The CDR3 coding sequence is TGCAGTGCTAGTGAAGTGAGGGGCTACACCTTC. Its protein is CSASEVRGYTF. The rearrangement links TRBV20-1 to TRBJ1-2; D gene uncertain. In germline, CDR1 is DFQATT, CDR2 SNEGSKA (reference sequence). The CDR3 is 11 residues long. Trimming took 3 bases from V and 8 from J, leaving 10 bases between them.